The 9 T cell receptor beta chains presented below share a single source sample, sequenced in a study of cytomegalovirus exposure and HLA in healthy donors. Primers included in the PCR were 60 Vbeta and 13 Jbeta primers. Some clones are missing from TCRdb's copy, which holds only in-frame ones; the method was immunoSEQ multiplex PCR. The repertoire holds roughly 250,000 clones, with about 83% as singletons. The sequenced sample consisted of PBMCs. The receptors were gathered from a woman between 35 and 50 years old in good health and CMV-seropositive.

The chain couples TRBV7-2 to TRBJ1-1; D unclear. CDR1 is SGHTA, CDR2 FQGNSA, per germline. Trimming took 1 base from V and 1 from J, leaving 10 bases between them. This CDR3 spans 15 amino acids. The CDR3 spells CASSLVGAGNTEAFF. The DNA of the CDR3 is TGTGCCAGCAGCTTAGTTGGCGCGGGGAACACTGAAGCTTTCTTT.

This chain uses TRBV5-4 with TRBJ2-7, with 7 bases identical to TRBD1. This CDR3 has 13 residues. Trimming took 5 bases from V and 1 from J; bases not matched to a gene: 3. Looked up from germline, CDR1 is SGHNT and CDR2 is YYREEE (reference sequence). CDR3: CASRLQGSYEQYF. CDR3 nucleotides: TGTGCCAGCAGACTACAGGGGTCCTACGAGCAGTACTTC.

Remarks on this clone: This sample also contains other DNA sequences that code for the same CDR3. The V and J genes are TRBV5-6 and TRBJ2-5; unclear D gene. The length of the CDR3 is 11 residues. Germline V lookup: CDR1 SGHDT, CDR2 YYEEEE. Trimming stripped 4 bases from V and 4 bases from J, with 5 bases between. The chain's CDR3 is CASSHRETQYF. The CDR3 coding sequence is TGTGCCAGCAGCCATAGAGAGACCCAGTACTTC.

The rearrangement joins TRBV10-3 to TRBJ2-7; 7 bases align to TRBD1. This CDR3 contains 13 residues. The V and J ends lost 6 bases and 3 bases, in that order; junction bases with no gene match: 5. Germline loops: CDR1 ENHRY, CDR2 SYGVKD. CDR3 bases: TGTGCCATCAGACCGACAGGGAGCTACGAGCAGTACTTC. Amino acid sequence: CAIRPTGSYEQYF.

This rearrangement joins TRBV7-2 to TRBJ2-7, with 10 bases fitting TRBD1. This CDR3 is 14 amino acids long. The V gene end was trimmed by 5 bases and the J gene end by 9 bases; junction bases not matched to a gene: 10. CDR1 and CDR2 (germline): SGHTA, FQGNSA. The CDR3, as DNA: TGTGCCAGCAGCCCCGGGACAGGGGAGGCGCGGCAGTACTTC. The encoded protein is CASSPGTGEARQYF.

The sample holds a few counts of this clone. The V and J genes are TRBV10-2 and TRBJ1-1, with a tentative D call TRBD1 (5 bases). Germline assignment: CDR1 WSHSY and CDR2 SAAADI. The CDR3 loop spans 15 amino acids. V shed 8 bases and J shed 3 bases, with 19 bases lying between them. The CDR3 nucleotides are TGCGCCAGCTTTTCTCGACGTGGAGGGGACACTGAAGCTTTCTTT. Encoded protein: CASFSRRGGDTEAFF.

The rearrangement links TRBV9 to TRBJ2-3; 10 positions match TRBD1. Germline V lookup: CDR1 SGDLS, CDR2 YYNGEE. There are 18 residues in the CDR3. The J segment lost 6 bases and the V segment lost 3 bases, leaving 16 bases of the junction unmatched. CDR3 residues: CASSASRSGTGVTDTQYF. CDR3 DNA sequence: TGTGCCAGCAGCGCCTCCCGGTCCGGGACAGGGGTTACCGATACGCAGTATTTT. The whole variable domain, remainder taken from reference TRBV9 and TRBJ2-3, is DSGVTQTPKHLITATGQRVTLRCSPRSGDLSVYWYQQSLDQGLQFLIQYYNGEERAKGNILERFSAQQFPDLHSELNLSSLELGDSALYFCASSASRSGTGVTDTQYFGPGTRLTVL.

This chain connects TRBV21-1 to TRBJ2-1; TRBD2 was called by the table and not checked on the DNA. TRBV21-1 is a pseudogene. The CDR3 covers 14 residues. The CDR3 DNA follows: TGTGCCAGCCCCGCGGGACTAGCCTTTAATGAGCAGTTCTTC. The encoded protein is CASPAGLAFNEQFF.

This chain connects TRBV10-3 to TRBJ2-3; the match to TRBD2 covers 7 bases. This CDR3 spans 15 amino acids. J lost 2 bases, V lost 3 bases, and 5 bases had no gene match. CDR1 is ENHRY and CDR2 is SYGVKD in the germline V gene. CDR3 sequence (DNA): TGTGCCATCAGTGACCCCGGGACTATCACAGATACGCAGTATTTT. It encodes CAISDPGTITDTQYF.